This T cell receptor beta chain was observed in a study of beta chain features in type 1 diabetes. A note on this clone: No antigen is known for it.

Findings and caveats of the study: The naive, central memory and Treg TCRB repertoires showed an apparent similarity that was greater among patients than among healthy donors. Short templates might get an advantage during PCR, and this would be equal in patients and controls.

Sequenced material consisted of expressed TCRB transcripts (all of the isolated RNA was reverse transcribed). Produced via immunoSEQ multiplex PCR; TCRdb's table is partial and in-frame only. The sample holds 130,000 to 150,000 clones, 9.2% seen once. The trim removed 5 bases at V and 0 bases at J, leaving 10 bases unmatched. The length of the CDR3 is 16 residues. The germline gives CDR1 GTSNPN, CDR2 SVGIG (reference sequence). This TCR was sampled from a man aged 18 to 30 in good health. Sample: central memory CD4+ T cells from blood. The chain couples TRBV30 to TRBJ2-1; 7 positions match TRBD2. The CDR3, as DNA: TGTGCCTGGCCCACGGGGGGACCCAGCTCCTACAATGAGCAGTTCTTC. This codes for CAWPTGGPSSYNEQFF.